Listed here are 26 T cell receptor beta chains from one sample, sequenced in a study of T cell repertoires and HLA-DP antigens. Repertoires were generated with immunoSEQ multiplex PCR, while TCRdb's copy carries only in-frame clones and drops some. The table lists over 60,000 clones, around 80% of them singletons. For these receptors, no antigen is known. Source material: CD4+ T cells from PBMCs. The receptor source for this set is a man aged 60 to 75 in good health and CMV-seronegative.

The CDR3 sequence is CASSLVGLSSGETQYF. CDR3 bases: TGTGCCAGCAGCCTGGTGGGATTGTCGAGTGGGGAGACCCAGTACTTC. J is TRBJ2-5 and V is TRBV5-6; D is undetermined. Trimming cost V 4 bases and J 5 bases, with 21 bases left between them. The germline gives CDR1 SGHDT, CDR2 YYEEEE. The CDR3 length is 16 residues.

The CDR3 is CASSQDAPSPGFTDTQYF. In DNA form, the CDR3 reads TGCGCCAGCAGCCAAGATGCCCCTTCCCCGGGCTTCACAGATACGCAGTATTTT. The chain is built from TRBV4-3 and TRBJ2-3; no firm D call. Trimming shortened V by 0 bases and J by 2 bases, and 18 bases separated the two germline ends. CDR1 LGHNA and CDR2 YSLEER come from the germline V gene. The length of the CDR3 is 18 residues.

CDR3: CASSPGQVRNTEAFF. CDR3 DNA: TGCGCCAGCAGCCCCGGACAGGTTAGGAACACTGAAGCTTTCTTT. The chain uses TRBV5-1 and TRBJ1-1; 7 bases line up with TRBD1. The CDR3 is 15 amino acids. Germline V gene data show CDR1 as SGHRS and CDR2 as YFSETQ. Germline trimming cut 4 bases from V and 1 base from J; bases unmatched to any gene: 7.

V usage is TRBV7-2 and J usage is TRBJ2-5; 14 nucleotides align to TRBD2. CDR1 and CDR2 from the germline V gene are SGHTA and FQGNSA. The CDR3 covers 18 residues. With V trimmed by 5 bases and J by 2 bases, 10 bases remained unmatched. The CDR3 region has the DNA TGTGCCAGCAGCCCTTCTGGACTAGCGGGAGGCATACAAGAGACCCAGTACTTC. Protein sequence: CASSPSGLAGGIQETQYF.

This chain connects TRBV30 to TRBJ2-5; D is uncertain. This CDR3 contains 13 residues. Germline V lookup: CDR1 GTSNPN, CDR2 SVGIG (reference sequence). Trimming left V 8 bases short and J 4 bases short, with 17 bases between. The CDR3 here is CARSDQPGETQYF. The DNA of the CDR3 is TGTGCCAGAAGTGACCAGCCGGGAGAGACCCAGTACTTC.

The CDR3 protein is CASSPRAGNEQYF. CDR3 nucleotides: TGTGCCAGCAGCCCCAGGGCGGGAAACGAGCAGTACTTC. V gene TRBV7-2 combines with J gene TRBJ2-7, with TRBD2 as a possible D gene (6 bases). This CDR3 comprises 13 residues. V was cut by 5 bases and J by 5 bases, with 13 bases left in between. Germline V gene sequence: CDR1 SGHTA, CDR2 FQGNSA.

This sequence joins TRBV10-3 and TRBJ2-7; no reliable D call. CDR1 ENHRY and CDR2 SYGVKD come from the germline V gene. V lost 0 bases, J lost 0 bases, and 9 bases lay in between. The CDR3 loop spans 15 amino acids. CDR3 coding DNA: TGTGCCATCAGTGAGTCGGCAGGCAGCTCCTACGAGCAGTACGTC. As protein: CAISESAGSSYEQYV.

This clone was counted many times. The chain couples TRBV7-3 to TRBJ2-3; 12 nucleotides line up with TRBD2. Germline-derived CDR1 and CDR2 are SGHTA and FQGTGA. There are 16 residues in the CDR3. V trimming: 4 bases; J trimming: 1 base; junction bases outside the gene matches: 3. In nucleotides, the CDR3 is TGTGCCAGCAGCTGGGGGACTAGCGGGCGCACAGATACGCAGTATTTT. This translates into CASSWGTSGRTDTQYF.

This clone rates as medium-sized. The chain couples TRBV11-2 to TRBJ1-3; the D is unclear. There are 13 residues in the CDR3. Trimming took 3 bases from V and 0 from J, leaving 3 bases between them. CDR1 SGHAT and CDR2 FQNNGV come from the germline V gene. The CDR3, as DNA: TGTGCCAGCAGCTTCAGCTCTGGAAACACCATATATTTT. Translating gives CASSFSSGNTIYF.

This clone came up once. V and J are TRBV29-1 and TRBJ2-2; D is possibly TRBD2 (6 bases). V was cut by 3 bases and J by 1 base, with 12 bases left in between. Germline V gives CDR1 SQVTM, CDR2 ANQGSEA. The CDR3 contains 15 residues. The CDR3 spells CSVDPRTKNTGELFF. CDR3 nucleotide sequence: TGCAGCGTTGATCCCCGGACTAAGAACACCGGGGAGCTGTTTTTT.

A single count supports this clone. V is TRBV23-1 and J is TRBJ1-6; no definite D call. TRBV23-1 counts as an open reading frame of uncertain function. With 0 bases removed from V and 6 bases from J, the gap between germline ends came to 9 bases. The CDR3 covers 15 residues. CDR3 DNA: TGCGCCAGCAGTCAATCGGGCCGGGCTAATTCACCCCTCCACTTT. Protein product: CASSQSGRANSPLHF.

This clone was recorded only once. This chain joins TRBV5-6 and TRBJ2-7; the D is unclear. CDR1 and CDR2 from the germline V gene are SGHDT and YYEEEE. This CDR3 has 16 residues. Trimming took 3 bases from V and 5 from J, leaving 21 bases between them. This CDR3 is CASSSTTIGGLHEQYF. The CDR3 region has the DNA TGTGCCAGCAGCTCCACGACAATCGGTGGGCTTCACGAGCAGTACTTC. The complete variable domain, with remaining parts taken from reference TRBV5-6 and TRBJ2-7, reads DAGVTQSPTHLIKTRGQQVTLRCSPKSGHDTVSWYQQALGQGPQFIFQYYEEEERQRGNFPDRFSGHQFPNYSSELNVNALLLGDSALYLCASSSTTIGGLHEQYFGPGTRLTVT.

The V and J genes are TRBV9 and TRBJ1-5, with D possibly TRBD1 on 6 matching bases. The length of the CDR3 is 11 residues. From germline, CDR1 is SGDLS and CDR2 YYNGEE. With 9 bases removed from V and 6 bases from J, the gap between germline ends came to 10 bases. This CDR3 reads CANTGIQPQHF. The CDR3 DNA reads as TGTGCCAACACAGGGATTCAGCCCCAGCATTTT.

The J gene is TRBJ1-1, the V gene TRBV25-1, with 7 nucleotides matching TRBD1. With V trimmed by 2 bases and J by 2 bases, 5 bases remained unmatched. This CDR3 region has 15 residues. CDR1 is MGHDK, CDR2 SYGVNS, per germline. The CDR3 DNA sequence: TGTGCCAGCAGTGAAGGGGACAGATTTAACACTGAAGCTTTCTTT. It yields the protein CASSEGDRFNTEAFF.

For the CDR3, the DNA is TGTGCCAGCAGGTCGACAGGAACAAACACTGAAGCTTTCTTT. Protein product: CASRSTGTNTEAFF. The chain uses TRBV6-1 and TRBJ1-1; D may be TRBD1 (6 bases). The CDR3 totals 14 residues. V lost 6 bases and J lost 2, with 13 bases in between. Germline values: CDR1 MNHNS, CDR2 SASEGT.

The chain couples TRBV10-3 to TRBJ1-6; tentative D call: TRBD1 (5 bases). Germline V gives CDR1 ENHRY, CDR2 SYGVKD. The V gene lost 2 bases and the J gene lost 2 bases, with 10 bases spanning the gap. This CDR3 spans 16 amino acids. The CDR3 here is CAISEGGGPYNSPLHF. DNA of the CDR3: TGTGCCATCAGTGAGGGGGGAGGCCCCTATAATTCACCCCTCCACTTT.

V and J are TRBV5-1 and TRBJ2-3; TRBD2 aligns across 8 bases. The CDR3 is 17 residues long. CDR1 is SGHRS, CDR2 YFSETQ, per germline. With 3 bases clipped from V and 4 bases from J, the junction kept 13 bases outside the gene matches. The CDR3 region is CASSSSGRTSNPDTQYF. For the CDR3, the DNA is TGCGCCAGCAGCTCCTCCGGGCGGACTAGCAACCCAGATACGCAGTATTTT.

V usage is TRBV5-6 and J usage is TRBJ1-1; TRBD1 might be the D (5 bases). The germline V and J ends were trimmed by 4 bases and 1 base, with 17 bases remaining between them. CDR3 size: 16 residues. CDR1 and CDR2 from the germline V gene are SGHDT and YYEEEE. CDR3 nucleotides: TGTGCCAGCAGCCAAAAGGGAAGGGGCGGGAACACTGAAGCTTTCTTT. Protein: CASSQKGRGGNTEAFF.

This sequence joins TRBV5-4 and TRBJ2-1; maybe TRBD2 (5 bases). This CDR3 is built from 16 residues. CDR1 is SGHNT and CDR2 is YYREEE in the germline V gene (reference sequence). V was shortened by 3 bases and J by 0 bases, with 13 bases between the two germline ends. The CDR3 sequence: CASSWGRGSSYNEQFF. The DNA of the CDR3 is TGTGCCAGCAGCTGGGGTCGAGGGAGCTCCTACAATGAGCAGTTCTTC.

This rearrangement joins TRBV7-2 to TRBJ1-2; D is perhaps TRBD1 (5 bases). The germline V gene encodes CDR1 SGHTA and CDR2 FQGNSA. CDR3 length equals 14 residues. The V end lost 1 base, the J end lost 5 bases, and 11 bases lay between the germline ends. CDR3 nucleotide sequence: TGTGCCAGCAGCTTAGGTCAGGGAGGGTATGGCTACACCTTC. It is translated as CASSLGQGGYGYTF.

The V and J genes are TRBV5-4 and TRBJ1-5, with TRBD1 matching 7 bases. J was trimmed by 4 bases and V by 4 bases; bases with no gene match: 8. Germline CDR1 SGHNT, CDR2 YYREEE (reference sequence). The CDR3 has 15 amino acids. This CDR3 is CASSQDGTANQPQHF. The CDR3 DNA follows: TGTGCCAGCAGCCAAGACGGGACAGCTAATCAGCCCCAGCATTTT.

This clone was picked up a small number of times. This sequence joins TRBV6-5 and TRBJ1-2; 10 nucleotides match TRBD1. With V trimmed by 6 bases and J by 4 bases, 5 bases remained unmatched. Looked up from germline, CDR1 is MNHEY and CDR2 is SVGAGI. The CDR3 runs to 14 residues. CDR3 amino acids: CASSRQGAGYGYTF. CDR3 nucleotide sequence: TGTGCCAGCAGCCGACAGGGGGCCGGCTATGGCTACACCTTC.

The chain carries TRBV29-1 and TRBJ2-1, with D tentatively TRBD1 or TRBD2 (5 bases each). Trimming removed 4 bases from V and 1 base from J, with 11 bases in between. Germline CDR1 reads SQVTM; CDR2 reads ANQGSEA. This CDR3 region has 14 residues. In DNA, the CDR3 is TGCAGCGTTGCCGGGACCGAGTCCTACAATGAGCAGTTCTTC. This translates into CSVAGTESYNEQFF.

This chain uses TRBV14 with TRBJ2-7, with D possibly TRBD2 on 5 matching bases. Germline V gene sequence: CDR1 SGHDN, CDR2 FVKESK. CDR3 length: 15 residues. V lost 1 base to trimming and J lost 4 bases, with 14 bases between them. CDR3 nucleotides: TGTGCCAGCAGCCAAGCGGGAACCGGGTTTTACGAGCAGTACTTC. Translation gives CASSQAGTGFYEQYF.

The chain employs TRBV19 and TRBJ1-1; tentative D call: TRBD1 (6 bases). Germline assignment: CDR1 LNHDA and CDR2 SQIVND (reference sequence). The CDR3 has 11 residues. The ends were cut back, 6 bases at V and 7 bases at J, with 9 bases in the middle. CDR3 in amino acids: CASRDRLEAFF. The DNA of the CDR3 is TGTGCCAGTAGGGACAGACTTGAAGCTTTCTTT. Based on the CDR3 plus reference TRBV19 and TRBJ1-1, the full variable domain is DGGITQSPKYLFRKEGQNVTLSCEQNLNHDAMYWYRQDPGQGLRLIYYSQIVNDFQKGDIAEGYSVSREKKESFPLTVTSAQKNPTAFYLCASRDRLEAFFGQGTRLTVV.

The chain joins TRBV7-6 to TRBJ2-7, with a weak D call TRBD1 (6 bases). Trimming took off 5 bases at V and 6 bases at J, with 14 bases between the two ends. This CDR3 contains 13 residues. The germline V gene has CDR1 SGHVS and CDR2 FNYEAQ. The CDR3 sequence is CASSPTGQAEQYV. DNA for the CDR3: TGTGCCAGCAGCCCGACAGGTCAGGCCGAGCAGTACGTC.